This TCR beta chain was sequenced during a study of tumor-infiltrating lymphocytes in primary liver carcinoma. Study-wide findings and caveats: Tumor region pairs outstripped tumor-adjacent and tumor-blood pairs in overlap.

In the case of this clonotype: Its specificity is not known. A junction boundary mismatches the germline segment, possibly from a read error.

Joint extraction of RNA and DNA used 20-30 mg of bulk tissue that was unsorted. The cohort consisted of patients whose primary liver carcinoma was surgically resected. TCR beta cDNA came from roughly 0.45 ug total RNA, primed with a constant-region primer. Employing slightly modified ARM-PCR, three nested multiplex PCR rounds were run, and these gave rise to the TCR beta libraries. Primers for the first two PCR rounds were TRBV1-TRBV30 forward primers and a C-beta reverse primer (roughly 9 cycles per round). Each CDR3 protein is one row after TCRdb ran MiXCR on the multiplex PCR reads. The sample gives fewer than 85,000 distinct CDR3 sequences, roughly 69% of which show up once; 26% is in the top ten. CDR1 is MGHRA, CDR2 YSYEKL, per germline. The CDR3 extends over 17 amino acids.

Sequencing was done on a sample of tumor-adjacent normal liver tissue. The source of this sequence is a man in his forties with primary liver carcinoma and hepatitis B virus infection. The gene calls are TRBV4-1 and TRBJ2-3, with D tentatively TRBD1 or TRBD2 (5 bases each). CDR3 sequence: CASSLRLTGTSTDTQYF. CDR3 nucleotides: TGCGCCAGCAGCTTACGACTAACGGGGACGAGCACAGACACGCAGTATTTT.